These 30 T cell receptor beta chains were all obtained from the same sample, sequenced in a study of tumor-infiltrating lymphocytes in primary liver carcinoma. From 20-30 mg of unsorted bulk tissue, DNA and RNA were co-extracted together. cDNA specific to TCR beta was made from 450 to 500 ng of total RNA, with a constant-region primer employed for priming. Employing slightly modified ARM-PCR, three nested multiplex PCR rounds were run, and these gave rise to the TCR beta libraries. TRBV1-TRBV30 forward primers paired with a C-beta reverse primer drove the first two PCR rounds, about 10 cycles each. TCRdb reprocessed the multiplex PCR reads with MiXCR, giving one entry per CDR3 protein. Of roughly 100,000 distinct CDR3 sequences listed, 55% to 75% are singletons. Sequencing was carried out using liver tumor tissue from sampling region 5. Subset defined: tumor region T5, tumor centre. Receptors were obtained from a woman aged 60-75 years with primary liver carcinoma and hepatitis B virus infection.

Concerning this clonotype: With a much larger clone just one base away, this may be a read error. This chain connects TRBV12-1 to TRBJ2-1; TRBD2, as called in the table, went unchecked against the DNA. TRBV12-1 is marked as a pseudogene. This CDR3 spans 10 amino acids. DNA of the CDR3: TGTGCCAGCTTGGGGGAGGGGCAGTTCTTC. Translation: CASLGEGQFF.

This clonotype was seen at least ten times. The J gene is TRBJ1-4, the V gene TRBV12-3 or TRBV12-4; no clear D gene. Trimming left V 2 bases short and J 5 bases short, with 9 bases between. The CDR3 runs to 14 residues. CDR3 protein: CASSLWPLNEKLFF. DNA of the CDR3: TGTGCCAGCAGTTTATGGCCGCTCAATGAAAAACTGTTTTTT.

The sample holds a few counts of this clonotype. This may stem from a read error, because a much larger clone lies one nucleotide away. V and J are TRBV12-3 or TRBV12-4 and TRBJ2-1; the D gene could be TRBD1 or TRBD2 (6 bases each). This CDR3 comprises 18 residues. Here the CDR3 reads CVSSFSVWGAHSSNEQFF. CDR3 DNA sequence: TGTGTCAGCAGTTTCTCGGTGTGGGGGGCCCACAGTAGCAATGAGCAGTTCTTC.

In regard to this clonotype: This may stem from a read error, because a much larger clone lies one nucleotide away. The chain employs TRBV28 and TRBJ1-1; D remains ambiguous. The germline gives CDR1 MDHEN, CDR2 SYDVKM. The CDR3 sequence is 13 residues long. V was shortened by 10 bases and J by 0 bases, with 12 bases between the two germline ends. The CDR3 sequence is CATLTLMNTEAFF. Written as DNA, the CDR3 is TGTGCCACCTTGACACTCATGAACACTGAAGCTTTCTTT.

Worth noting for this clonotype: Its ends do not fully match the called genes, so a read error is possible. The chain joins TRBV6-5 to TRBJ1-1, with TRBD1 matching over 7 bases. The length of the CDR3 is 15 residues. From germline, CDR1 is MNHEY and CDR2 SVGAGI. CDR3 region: CASSHTGQQNTETFF. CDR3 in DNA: TGTGCCAGCAGTCACACGGGACAGCAGAACACTGAAACTTTCTTT.

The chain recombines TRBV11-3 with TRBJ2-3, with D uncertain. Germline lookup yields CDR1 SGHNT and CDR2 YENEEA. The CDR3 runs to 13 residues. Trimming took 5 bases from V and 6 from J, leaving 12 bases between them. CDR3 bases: TGTGCCAGCAGCCTAACACACACGGATACGCAGTATTTT. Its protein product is CASSLTHTDTQYF.

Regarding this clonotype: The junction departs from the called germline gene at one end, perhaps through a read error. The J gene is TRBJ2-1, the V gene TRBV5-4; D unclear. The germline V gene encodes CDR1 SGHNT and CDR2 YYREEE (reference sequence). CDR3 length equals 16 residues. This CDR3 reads CASSEGPAQTYNEQLF. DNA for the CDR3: TGTGCCAGCAGCGAAGGACCAGCGCAAACCTACAATGAGCAGCTCTTC.

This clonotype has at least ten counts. In DNA form, the CDR3 reads TGCGCCAGCAGCTTGACAGGGATGGACACTGAAGCTTTCTTT. This codes for CASSLTGMDTEAFF. The chain has TRBV5-1 and TRBJ1-1, with a possible D match to TRBD1 (6 bases). Deletions cut 1 base from V and 3 bases from J, with 10 bases between. Germline V gene lookup returns CDR1 SGHRS and CDR2 YFSETQ. This CDR3 contains 14 residues.

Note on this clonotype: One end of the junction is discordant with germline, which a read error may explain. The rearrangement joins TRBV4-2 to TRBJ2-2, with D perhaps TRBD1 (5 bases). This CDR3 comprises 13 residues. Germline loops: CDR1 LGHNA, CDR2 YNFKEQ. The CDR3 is CPSSQGAARELFF. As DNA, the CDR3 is TGTCCCAGCAGCCAAGGGGCTGCCAGGGAGCTGTTTTTT.

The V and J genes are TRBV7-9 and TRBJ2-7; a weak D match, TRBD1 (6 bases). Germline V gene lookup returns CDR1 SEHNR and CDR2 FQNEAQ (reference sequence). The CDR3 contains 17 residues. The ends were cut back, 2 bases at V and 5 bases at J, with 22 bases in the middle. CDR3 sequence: CASSLIDGTSSFNEQYF. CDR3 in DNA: TGTGCCAGCAGCTTAATCGACGGGACATCGAGCTTCAACGAGCAGTACTTC.

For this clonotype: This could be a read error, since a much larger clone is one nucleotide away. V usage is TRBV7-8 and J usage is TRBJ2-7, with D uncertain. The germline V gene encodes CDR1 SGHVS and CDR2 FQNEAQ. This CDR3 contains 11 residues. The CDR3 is CACSSRYEQYF. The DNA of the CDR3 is TGTGCCTGCAGCTCCCGGTACGAGCAGTACTTC.

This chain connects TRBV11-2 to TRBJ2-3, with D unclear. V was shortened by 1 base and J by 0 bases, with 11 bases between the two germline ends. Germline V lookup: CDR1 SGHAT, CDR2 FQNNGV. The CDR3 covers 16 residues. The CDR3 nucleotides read TGTGCCAGCAGCTTAGCAATGGGAAGGAGCACAGATACGCAGTATTTT. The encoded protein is CASSLAMGRSTDTQYF. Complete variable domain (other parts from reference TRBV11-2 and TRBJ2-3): EAGVAQSPRYKIIEKRQSVAFWCNPISGHATLYWYQQILGQGPKLLIQFQNNGVVDDSQLPKDRFSAERLKGVDSTLKIQPAKLEDSAVYLCASSLAMGRSTDTQYFGPGTRLTVL.

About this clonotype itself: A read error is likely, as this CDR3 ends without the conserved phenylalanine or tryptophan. The CDR3 region is CASALQPNMNTEAFI. CDR3 coding DNA: TGTGCTAGTGCCTTACAGCCTAACATGAACACTGAAGCTTTCATT. The chain carries TRBV12-5 and TRBJ1-1; D ambiguous. V was shortened by 7 bases and J by 0 bases, with 15 bases between the two germline ends. From germline, CDR1 is LGHNT and CDR2 FRNRAP. CDR3 length equals 15 residues.

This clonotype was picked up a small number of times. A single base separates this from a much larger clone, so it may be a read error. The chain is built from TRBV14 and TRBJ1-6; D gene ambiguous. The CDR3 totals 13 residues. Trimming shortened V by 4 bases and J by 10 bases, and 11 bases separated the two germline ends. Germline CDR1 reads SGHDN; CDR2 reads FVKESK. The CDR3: CASSLFLDSPLHF. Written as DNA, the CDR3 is TGTGCCAGCAGCCTGTTCTTGGACTCACCCCTCCACTTT.

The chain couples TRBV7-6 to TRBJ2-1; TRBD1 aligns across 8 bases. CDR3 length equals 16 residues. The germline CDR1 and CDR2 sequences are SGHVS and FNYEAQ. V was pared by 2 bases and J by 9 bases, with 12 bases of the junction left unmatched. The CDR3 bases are TGTGCCAGCAGCTTAATGGGGGGCCAGGGGGCTCGTGAGCAGTTCTTC. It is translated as CASSLMGGQGAREQFF.

The CDR3: CSARDGTKTLFF. The CDR3 DNA is TGCAGTGCTAGGGACGGGACCAAAACGCTGTTTTTT. This chain connects TRBV20-1 to TRBJ2-2, with D possibly being TRBD1 or TRBD2 (5 bases each). The CDR3 is 12 amino acids. Germline CDR1 reads DFQATT; CDR2 reads SNEGSKA (reference sequence). The germline V and J ends were trimmed by 3 bases and 13 bases, with 15 bases remaining between them.

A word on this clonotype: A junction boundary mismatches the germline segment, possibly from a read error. The CDR3: CAGSQSGDYGYTF. CDR3 in DNA: TGTGCCGGCAGCCAGAGTGGGGATTATGGCTACACCTTC. This chain links TRBV11-2 with TRBJ1-2; D is unresolved. The germline V gene encodes CDR1 SGHAT and CDR2 FQNNGV. The CDR3 extends over 13 amino acids.

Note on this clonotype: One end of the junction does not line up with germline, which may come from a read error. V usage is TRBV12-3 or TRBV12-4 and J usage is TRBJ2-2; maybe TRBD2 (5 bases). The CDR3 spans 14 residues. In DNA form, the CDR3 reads TGTGCCAGCAGTTTAGTGGGAGCAACCGGGGAGCTGTATTTT. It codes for CASSLVGATGELYF.

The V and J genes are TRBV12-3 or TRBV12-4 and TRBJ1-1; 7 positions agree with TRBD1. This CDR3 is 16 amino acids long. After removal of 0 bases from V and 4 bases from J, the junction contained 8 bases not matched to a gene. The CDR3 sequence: CASSLAGQSDLTEAFF. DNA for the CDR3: TGTGCCAGCAGTTTAGCGGGACAGTCGGACCTCACTGAAGCTTTCTTT.

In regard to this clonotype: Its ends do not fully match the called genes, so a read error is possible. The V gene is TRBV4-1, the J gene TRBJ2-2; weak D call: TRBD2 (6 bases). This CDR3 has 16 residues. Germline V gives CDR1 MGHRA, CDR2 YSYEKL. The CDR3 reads CASSQWYSGSTGEQFF. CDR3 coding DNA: TGCGCCAGCAGCCAATGGTATAGCGGAAGTACCGGGGAGCAGTTTTTT.

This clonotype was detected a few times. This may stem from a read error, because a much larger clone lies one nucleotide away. CDR3 coding DNA: TGTGTCATCAGTGAGTCGACTAGCGGGGTAGCCAAAAACATTCAGTACTTC. The encoded protein is CVISESTSGVAKNIQYF. This chain links TRBV10-3 with TRBJ2-4; 11 bases agree with TRBD2. This CDR3 spans 17 amino acids. Germline V gives CDR1 ENHRY, CDR2 SYGVKD.

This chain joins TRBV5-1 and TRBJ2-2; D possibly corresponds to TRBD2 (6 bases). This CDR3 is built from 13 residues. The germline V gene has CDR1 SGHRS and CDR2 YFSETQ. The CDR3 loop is CACTPGSTGELFF. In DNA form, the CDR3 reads TGCGCTTGCACCCCCGGGAGCACCGGGGAGCTGTTTTTT. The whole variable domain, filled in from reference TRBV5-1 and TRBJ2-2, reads KAGVTQTPRYLIKTRGQQVTLSCSPISGHRSVSWYQQTPGQGLQFLFEYFSETQRNKGNFPGRFSGRQFSNSRSEMNVSTLELGDSALYLCACTPGSTGELFFGEGSRLTVL.

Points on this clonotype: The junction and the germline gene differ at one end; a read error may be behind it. DNA for the CDR3: TGTACCAGTAGCCCCCTGGCGGGAGGAGCAGATATGCAGTATTTT. This codes for CTSSPLAGGADMQYF. V gene TRBV11-3 combines with J gene TRBJ2-3, with 8 bases identical to TRBD2. CDR1 is SGHNT and CDR2 is YENEEA in the germline V gene. The CDR3 runs to 15 residues.

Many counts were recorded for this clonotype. The CDR3 here is CASSLSTADTQYF. CDR3 in DNA: TGCGCCAGCAGCCTCTCGACTGCAGATACGCAGTATTTT. This chain links TRBV4-1 with TRBJ2-3, with D unclear. The CDR3 sequence is 13 residues long. In germline, CDR1 is MGHRA, CDR2 YSYEKL. Between the trimmed V and J ends, which lost 4 bases and 4 bases, there was a span of 9 bases.

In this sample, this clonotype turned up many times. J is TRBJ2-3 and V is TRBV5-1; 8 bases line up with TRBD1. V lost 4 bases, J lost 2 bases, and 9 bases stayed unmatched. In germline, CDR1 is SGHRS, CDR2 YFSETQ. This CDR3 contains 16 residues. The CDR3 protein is CASSPPTGDFTDTQYF. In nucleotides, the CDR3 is TGCGCCAGCAGCCCCCCGACAGGGGATTTCACAGATACGCAGTATTTT. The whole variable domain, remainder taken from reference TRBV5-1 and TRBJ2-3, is KAGVTQTPRYLIKTRGQQVTLSCSPISGHRSVSWYQQTPGQGLQFLFEYFSETQRNKGNFPGRFSGRQFSNSRSEMNVSTLELGDSALYLCASSPPTGDFTDTQYFGPGTRLTVL.

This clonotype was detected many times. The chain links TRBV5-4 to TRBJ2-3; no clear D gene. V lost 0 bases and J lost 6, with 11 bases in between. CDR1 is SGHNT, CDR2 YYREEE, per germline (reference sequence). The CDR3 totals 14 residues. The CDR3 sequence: CASSLGGSADTQYF. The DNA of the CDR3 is TGTGCCAGCAGCTTGGGGGGATCCGCGGATACGCAGTATTTT.

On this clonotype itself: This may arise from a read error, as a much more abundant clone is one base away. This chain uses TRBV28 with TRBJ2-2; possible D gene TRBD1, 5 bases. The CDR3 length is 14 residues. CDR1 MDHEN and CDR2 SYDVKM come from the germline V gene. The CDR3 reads CASRYIQGTWELFF. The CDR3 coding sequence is TGTGCCAGCAGATATATTCAGGGCACCTGGGAGCTGTTTTTT. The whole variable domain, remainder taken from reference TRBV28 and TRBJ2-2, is DVKVTQSSRYLVKRTGEKVFLECVQDMDHENMFWYRQDPGLGLRLIYFSYDVKMKEKGDIPEGYSVSREKKERFSLILESASTNQTSMYLCASRYIQGTWELFFGEGSRLTVL.

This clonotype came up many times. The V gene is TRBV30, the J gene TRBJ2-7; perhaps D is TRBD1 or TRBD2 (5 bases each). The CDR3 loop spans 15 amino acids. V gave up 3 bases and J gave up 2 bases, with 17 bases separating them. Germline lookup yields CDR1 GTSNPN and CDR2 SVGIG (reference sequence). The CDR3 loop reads CAWRMGPNEAYEQYF. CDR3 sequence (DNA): TGTGCCTGGAGAATGGGACCGAATGAAGCCTACGAGCAGTACTTC.

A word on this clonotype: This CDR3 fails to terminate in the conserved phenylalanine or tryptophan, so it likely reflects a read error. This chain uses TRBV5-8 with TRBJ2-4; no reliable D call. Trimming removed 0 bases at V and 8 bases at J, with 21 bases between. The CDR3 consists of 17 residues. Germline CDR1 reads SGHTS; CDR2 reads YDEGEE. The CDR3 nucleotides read TGTGCCAGCAGCTTGGACTGGATAGGGTCAGAGAGTTACATTCAGTACTGC. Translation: CASSLDWIGSESYIQYC.

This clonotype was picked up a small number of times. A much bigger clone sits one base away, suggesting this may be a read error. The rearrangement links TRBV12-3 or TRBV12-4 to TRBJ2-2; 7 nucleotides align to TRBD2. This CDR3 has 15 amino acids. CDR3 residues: CVSSLGGSNTGELFF. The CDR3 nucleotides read TGTGTCAGCAGTTTGGGAGGGAGCAACACCGGGGAGCTGTTTTTT.